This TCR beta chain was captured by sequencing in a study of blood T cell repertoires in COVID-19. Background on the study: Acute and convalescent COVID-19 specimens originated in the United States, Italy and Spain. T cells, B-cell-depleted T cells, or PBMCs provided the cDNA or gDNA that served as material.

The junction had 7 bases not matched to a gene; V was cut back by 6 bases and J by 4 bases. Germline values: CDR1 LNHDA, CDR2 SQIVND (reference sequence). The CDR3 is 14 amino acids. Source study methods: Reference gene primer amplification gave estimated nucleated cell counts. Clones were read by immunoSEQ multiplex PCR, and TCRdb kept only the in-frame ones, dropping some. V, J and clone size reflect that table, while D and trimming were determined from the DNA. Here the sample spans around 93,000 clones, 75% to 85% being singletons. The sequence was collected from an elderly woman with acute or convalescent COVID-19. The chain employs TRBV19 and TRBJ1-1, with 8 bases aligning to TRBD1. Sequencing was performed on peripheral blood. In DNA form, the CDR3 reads TGTGCCAGTAGCCAGGGGGCGATATTCACTGAAGCTTTCTTT. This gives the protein CASSQGAIFTEAFF.